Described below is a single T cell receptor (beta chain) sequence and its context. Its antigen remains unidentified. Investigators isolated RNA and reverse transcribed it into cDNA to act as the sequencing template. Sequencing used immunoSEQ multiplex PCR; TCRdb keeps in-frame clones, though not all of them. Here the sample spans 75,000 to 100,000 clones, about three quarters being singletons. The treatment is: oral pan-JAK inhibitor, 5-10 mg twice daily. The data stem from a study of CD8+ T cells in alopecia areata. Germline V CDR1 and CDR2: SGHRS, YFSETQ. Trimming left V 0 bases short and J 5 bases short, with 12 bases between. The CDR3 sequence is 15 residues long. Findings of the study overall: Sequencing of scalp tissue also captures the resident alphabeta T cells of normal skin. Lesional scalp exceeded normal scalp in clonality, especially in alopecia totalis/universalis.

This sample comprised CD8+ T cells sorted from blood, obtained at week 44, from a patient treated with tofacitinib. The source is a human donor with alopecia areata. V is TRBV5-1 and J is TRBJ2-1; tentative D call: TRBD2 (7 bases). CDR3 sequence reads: CASSLAAGADNEQFF. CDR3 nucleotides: TGCGCCAGCAGCTTGGCCGCGGGGGCAGACAATGAGCAGTTCTTC.